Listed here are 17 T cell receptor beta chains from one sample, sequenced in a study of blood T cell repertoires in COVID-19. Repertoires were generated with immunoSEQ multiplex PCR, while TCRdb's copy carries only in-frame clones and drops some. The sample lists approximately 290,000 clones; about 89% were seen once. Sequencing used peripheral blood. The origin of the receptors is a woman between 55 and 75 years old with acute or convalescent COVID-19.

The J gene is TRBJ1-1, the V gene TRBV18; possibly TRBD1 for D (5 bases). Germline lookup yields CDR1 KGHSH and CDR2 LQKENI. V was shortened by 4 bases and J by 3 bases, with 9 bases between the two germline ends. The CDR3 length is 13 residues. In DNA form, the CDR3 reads TGTGCCAGCTCACTCCAGGGTTACACTGAAGCTTTCTTT. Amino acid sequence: CASSLQGYTEAFF.

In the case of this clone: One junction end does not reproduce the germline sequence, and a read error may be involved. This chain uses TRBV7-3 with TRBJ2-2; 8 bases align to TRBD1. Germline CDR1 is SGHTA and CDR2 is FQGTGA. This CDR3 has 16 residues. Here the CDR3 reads CASSLTGGPNTGELFF. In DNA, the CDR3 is TGTGCCAGCAGCCTAACAGGGGGTCCGAACACCGGGGAGCTGTTTTTT. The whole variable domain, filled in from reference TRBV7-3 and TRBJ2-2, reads GAGVSQTPSNKVTEKGKYVELRCDPISGHTALYWYRQSLGQGPEFLIYFQGTGAADDSGLPNDRFFAVRPEGSVSTLKIQRTERGDSAVYLCASSLTGGPNTGELFFGEGSRLTVL.

CDR3 loop: CASSSPTENYGYTF. Here the CDR3 DNA reads TGTGCCAGCAGTTCTCCCACAGAGAACTATGGCTACACCTTC. The chain recombines TRBV28 with TRBJ1-2; no clear D. The germline CDR1 and CDR2 sequences are MDHEN and SYDVKM. V was cut by 4 bases and J by 2 bases, with 11 bases left in between. The CDR3 has 14 amino acids.

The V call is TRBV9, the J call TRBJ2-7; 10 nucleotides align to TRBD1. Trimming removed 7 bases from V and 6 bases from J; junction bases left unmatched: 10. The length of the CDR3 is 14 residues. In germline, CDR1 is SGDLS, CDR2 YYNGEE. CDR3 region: CASGTGTGALEQYF. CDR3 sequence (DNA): TGTGCCAGCGGTACCGGGACAGGGGCTCTCGAGCAGTACTTC.

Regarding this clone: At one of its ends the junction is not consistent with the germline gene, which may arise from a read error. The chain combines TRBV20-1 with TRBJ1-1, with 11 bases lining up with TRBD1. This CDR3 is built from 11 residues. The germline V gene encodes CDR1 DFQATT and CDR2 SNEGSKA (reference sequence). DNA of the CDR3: TGCAGTGCTAGGTTTAACGGGGACAGGGGGTTT. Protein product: CSARFNGDRGF.

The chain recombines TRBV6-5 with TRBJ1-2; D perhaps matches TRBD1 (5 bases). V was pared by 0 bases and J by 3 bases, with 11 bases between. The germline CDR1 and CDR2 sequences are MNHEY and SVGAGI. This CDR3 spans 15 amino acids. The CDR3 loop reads CASSYSSRGDYGYTF. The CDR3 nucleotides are TGTGCCAGCAGTTACTCTTCGCGGGGGGACTATGGCTACACCTTC.

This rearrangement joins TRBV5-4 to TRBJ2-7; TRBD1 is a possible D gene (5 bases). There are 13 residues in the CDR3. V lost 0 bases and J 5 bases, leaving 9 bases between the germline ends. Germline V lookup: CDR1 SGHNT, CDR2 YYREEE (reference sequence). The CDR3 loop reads CASSLEVQDEQYF. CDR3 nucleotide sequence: TGTGCCAGCAGCTTGGAAGTACAGGACGAGCAGTACTTC.

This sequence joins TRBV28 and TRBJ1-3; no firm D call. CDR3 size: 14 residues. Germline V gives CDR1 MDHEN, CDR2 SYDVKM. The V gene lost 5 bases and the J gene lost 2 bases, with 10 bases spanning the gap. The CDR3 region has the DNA TGTGCCAGCAGTCGGATTAGCCCTGGAAACACCATATATTTT. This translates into CASSRISPGNTIYF.

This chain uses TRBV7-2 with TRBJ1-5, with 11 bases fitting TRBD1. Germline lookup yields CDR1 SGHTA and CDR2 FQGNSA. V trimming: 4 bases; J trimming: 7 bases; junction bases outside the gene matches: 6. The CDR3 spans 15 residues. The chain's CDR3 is CASSSGDRGTQPQHF. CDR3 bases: TGTGCCAGCAGCTCAGGGGACAGGGGGACGCAGCCCCAGCATTTT.

The CDR3 DNA is TGTGCCAGCAGCTTGAGGCTTTGGAGGGAGCCTGGAAACACCATATATTTT. Translation gives CASSLRLWREPGNTIYF. V usage is TRBV5-8 and J usage is TRBJ1-3; D uncertain. V gave up 1 base and J gave up 2 bases, with 16 bases separating them. Germline lookup yields CDR1 SGHTS and CDR2 YDEGEE. There are 17 residues in the CDR3.

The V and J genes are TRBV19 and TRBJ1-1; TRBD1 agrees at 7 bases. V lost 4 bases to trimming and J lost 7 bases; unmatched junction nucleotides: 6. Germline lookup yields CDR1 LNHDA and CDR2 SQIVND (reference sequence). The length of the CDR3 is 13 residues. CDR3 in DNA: TGTGCCAGTAGTACGACAGGGCAGGGTGAAGCTTTCTTT. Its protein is CASSTTGQGEAFF.

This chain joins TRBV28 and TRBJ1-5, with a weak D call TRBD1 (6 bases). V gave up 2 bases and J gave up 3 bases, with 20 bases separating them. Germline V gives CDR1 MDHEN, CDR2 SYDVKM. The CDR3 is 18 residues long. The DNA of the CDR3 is TGTGCCAGCAGTTTACTTAAACTAACAGGGCGTCACAATCAGCCCCAGCATTTT. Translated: CASSLLKLTGRHNQPQHF.

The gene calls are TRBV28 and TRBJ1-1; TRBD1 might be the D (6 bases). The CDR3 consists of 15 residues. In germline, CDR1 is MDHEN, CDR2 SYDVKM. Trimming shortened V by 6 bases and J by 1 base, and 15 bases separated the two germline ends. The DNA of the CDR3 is TGTGCCAGCAGCCTAGGCGCAGGGGAGAACACTGAAGCTTTCTTT. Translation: CASSLGAGENTEAFF.

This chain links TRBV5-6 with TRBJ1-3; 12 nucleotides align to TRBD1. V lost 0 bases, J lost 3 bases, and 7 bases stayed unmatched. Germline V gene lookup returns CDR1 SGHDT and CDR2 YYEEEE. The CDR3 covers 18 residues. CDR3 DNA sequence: TGTGCCAGCAGCTTGGTCCGGGACAGGGGGCAGAGTGGAAACACCATATATTTT. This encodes CASSLVRDRGQSGNTIYF.

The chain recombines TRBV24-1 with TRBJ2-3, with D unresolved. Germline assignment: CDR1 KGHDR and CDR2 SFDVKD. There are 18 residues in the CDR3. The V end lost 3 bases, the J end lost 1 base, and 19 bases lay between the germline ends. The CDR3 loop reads CATSDSLGQAYGTDTQYF. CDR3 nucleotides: TGTGCCACCAGTGATAGTTTGGGTCAGGCCTACGGCACAGATACGCAGTATTTT.

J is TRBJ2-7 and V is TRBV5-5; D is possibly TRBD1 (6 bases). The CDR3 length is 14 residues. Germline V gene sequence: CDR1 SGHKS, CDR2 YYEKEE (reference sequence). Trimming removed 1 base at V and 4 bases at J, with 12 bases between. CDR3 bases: TGTGCCAGCAGCTTGACAGGGAGAATTTACGAGCAGTACTTC. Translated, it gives CASSLTGRIYEQYF.

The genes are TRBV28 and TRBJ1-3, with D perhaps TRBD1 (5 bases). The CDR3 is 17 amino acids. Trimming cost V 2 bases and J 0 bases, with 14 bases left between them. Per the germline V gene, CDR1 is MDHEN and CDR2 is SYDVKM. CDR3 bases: TGTGCCAGCAGTTTAAAGGCAGGGTCGCACTCTGGAAACACCATATATTTT. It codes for CASSLKAGSHSGNTIYF. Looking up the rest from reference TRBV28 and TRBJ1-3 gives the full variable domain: DVKVTQSSRYLVKRTGEKVFLECVQDMDHENMFWYRQDPGLGLRLIYFSYDVKMKEKGDIPEGYSVSREKKERFSLILESASTNQTSMYLCASSLKAGSHSGNTIYFGEGSWLTVV.